A single T cell receptor (beta chain) is shown here with its context. This sample is drawn from a study of chemoradiotherapy in HPV16-positive cancers. Sequencing used immunoSEQ multiplex PCR; TCRdb keeps in-frame clones, though not all of them. Of about 32,000 clones listed, approximately 90% are singletons. This CDR3 region has 16 residues. Germline CDR1 SGHRS, CDR2 YFSETQ. V gave up 2 bases and J gave up 6 bases, with 18 bases separating them. The sequence derives from a human donor with HPV-associated anogenital cancer. The J gene is TRBJ2-1, the V gene TRBV5-1; the D gene is possibly TRBD2 (6 bases). The starting material was blood, obtained from a patient who underwent chemoradiotherapy. The CDR3 region is CASSLGGVSRGNEQFF. The CDR3 nucleotides are TGCGCCAGCAGCTTAGGCGGGGTCTCTAGAGGCAATGAGCAGTTCTTC.